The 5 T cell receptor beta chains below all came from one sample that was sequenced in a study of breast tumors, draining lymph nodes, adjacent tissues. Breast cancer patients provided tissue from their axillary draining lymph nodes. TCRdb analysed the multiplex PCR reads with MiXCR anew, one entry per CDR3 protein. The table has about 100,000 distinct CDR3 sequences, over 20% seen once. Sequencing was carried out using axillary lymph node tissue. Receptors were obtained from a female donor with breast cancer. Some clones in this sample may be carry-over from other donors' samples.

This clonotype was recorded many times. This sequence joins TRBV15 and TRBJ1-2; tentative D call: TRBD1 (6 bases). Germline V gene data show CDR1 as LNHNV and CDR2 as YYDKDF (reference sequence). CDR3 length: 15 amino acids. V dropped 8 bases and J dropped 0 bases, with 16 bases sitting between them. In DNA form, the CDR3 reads TGTGCCACCTCGATGGGGGGCGCGGCTAACTATGGCTACACCTTC. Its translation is CATSMGGAANYGYTF.

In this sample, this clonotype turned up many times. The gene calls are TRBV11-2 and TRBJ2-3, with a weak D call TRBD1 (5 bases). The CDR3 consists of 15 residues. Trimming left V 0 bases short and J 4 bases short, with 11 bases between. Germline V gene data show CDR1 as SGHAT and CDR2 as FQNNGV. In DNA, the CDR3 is TGTGCCAGCAGCTTAGATCAGGGAAAACCAGATACGCAGTATTTT. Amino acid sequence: CASSLDQGKPDTQYF.

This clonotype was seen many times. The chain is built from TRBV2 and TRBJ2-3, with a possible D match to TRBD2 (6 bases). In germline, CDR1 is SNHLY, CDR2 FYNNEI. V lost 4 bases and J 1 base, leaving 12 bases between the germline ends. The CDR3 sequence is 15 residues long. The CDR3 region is CASSGYGGGTDTQYF. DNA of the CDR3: TGTGCCAGCAGTGGGTACGGGGGAGGCACAGATACGCAGTATTTT. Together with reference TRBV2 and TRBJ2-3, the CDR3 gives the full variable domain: EPEVTQTPSHQVTQMGQEVILRCVPISNHLYFYWYRQILGQKVEFLVSFYNNEISEKSEIFDDQFSVERPDGSNFTLKIRSTKLEDSAMYFCASSGYGGGTDTQYFGPGTRLTVL.

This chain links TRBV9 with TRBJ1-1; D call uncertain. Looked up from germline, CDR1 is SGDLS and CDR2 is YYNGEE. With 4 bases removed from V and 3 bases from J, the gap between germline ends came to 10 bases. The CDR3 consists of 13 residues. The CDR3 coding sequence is TGTGCCAGCAGCCGAGACGGGGACACTGAAGCTTTCTTT. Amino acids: CASSRDGDTEAFF.

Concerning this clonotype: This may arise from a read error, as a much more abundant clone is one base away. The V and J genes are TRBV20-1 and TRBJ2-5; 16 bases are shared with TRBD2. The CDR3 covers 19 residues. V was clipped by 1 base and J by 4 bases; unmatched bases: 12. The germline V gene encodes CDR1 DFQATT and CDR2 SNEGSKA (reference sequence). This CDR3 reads CSARGGLAGGLCHVETQYF. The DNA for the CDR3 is TGCAGTGCTAGAGGGGGACTAGCGGGGGGGCTCTGTCATGTAGAGACCCAGTACTTC.